This TCR beta chain was observed in a study of shared clonotypes between healthy human individuals (dated by TCRdb to 2020 to 2021). For the study in its entirety: A few men and two women, aged 18 to 49 years, made up the cohort. To increase sequencing depth and limit assay-specific biases, TCR repertoire library preparation and sequencing were carried out by different laboratories using diverse techniques. Per donor, leukapheresis produced somewhere between about 0.94 and 8.9 billion PBMCs. Blood TCR repertoires of five healthy adults were deeply sequenced to estimate repertoire size and the extent of clonotype sharing between individuals. For each donor, CD4 naive and CD4 memory were each given three plates, CD8 naive was given two plates, and CD8 memory was given one plate. General conclusions and limits of the study: Sampling was limited to blood, and TCR repertoires in tissue likely differ from TCR repertoires in blood. Pairwise subsampling indicated that sequencing depth was expected to affect the degree of clonotype sharing among donors. Naive subsets generally had larger estimated clonotype richness than memory subsets did. About 4.5% of naive CD4, 3.5% of naive CD8, approximately 2.2% of memory CD4, and over 0.35% of memory CD8 clonotypes were shared across several donors. Incomplete sequencing was indicated by rarefaction of sorted-subset datasets, despite the large sequencing depth. The genetic and exposure-history diversity represented was limited by the small number of donors. Higher generation probabilities were observed for clonotypes shared by all four sorted-subset donors than for non-shared clonotypes.

TCR CDR3 regions were amplified from genomic DNA by multiplex PCR using the deep immunoSEQ assay. Genomic DNA extracted from each cell subset was distributed evenly over all wells of several immunoSEQ 96-well plates, and each plate served as one replicate. For sorted subsets, about 200 ng genomic DNA, equal to 30,000 to 35,000 T cell genomes, was loaded into each replicate PCR. Purified libraries were quantified with a Qubit 3.0 fluorometer, sized on a Bioanalyzer 2100, and re-quantified with the KAPA Library Quantification kit. Each immunoSEQ 96-well plate was sequenced on its own single-read 150-cycle Illumina NextSeq 550 flow cell. The original methods were these. Because the immunoSEQ output included only junctional sequences and no quality scores, the filtering could not be the same as the filtering used for full-length reads. To assign V/J genes and CDR3, sequences were annotated against IMGT germline references using PyIR, a Python wrapper for IgBLAST v1.9. Reads were filtered out if the reads had weak V/J assignments (E-value above 1e-6), no CDR3, stop codons, out-of-frame junctions, or ambiguous translated residues. V3J clonotypes were defined by identical inferred V gene, J gene, and CDR3 amino acid sequence. Percentage overlap between repertoires was calculated by dividing the number of shared unique clonotypes by the size of the smaller repertoire. Repertoire richness was assessed with RTK rarefaction, the Chao1 estimator, and Recon v2.1 estimates of unobserved clonotypes. Generation probabilities were computed with OLGA for all TCRbeta clonotypes obtained by the gDNA method from a handful of donors. This immuneACCESS table, as held by TCRdb, lists in-frame sequences with V and J called but not all clones. Of the missing ones, under half trace to an unresolved V gene in checked studies; the others have no known cause. V, J and clone size reflect that table, while D and trimming were determined from the DNA. The sample yields approximately 2.5 million clones; roughly 93% were counted once. Clones ranked in the top ten supply 0.35% to 0.45% of the sample.

The CDR3 runs 14 residues from the cysteine to the phenylalanine. The DNA shown is the 42-base CDR3, in frame from base 1. The germline V gene yields MDHEN for CDR1 and SYDVKM for CDR2. Trimming accounts for 8 bases at V and 3 bases at J, while the number of junction bases matched to no gene is 7. Donors were healthy HIV-negative adults with no recently reported acute infections or vaccinations. Every donor was a Caucasian adult residing in Nashville, Tennessee, USA. CD4+ T cells were enriched through magnetic negative selection, after which naive cells were positively selected on CD45RA and the remaining negative fraction served as the memory subset. Blood was collected by leukapheresis, and PBMCs were isolated by Ficoll-Histopaque density gradient centrifugation and then cryopreserved in liquid nitrogen vapor phase. Analytical flow cytometry was used to check the purity and quantity of each magnetically sorted T cell population. Each sorted fraction had its genomic DNA isolated and then quantified by UV absorbance on a Nanodrop 2000c.

As for this clone: The specificity of this receptor is unknown. Within one base of it there is no much larger clone, and no base qualities were kept.

Sequenced material: naive CD4+ T cells from PBMCs. The cell subset or site label, as the study defines it: CD45RA+ positively selected. This sequence was found in a man aged 18 to 29 in good health. Some clones in this sample may be carry-over from other donors' samples. The chain couples TRBV28 to TRBJ2-3; TRBD2 agrees with 8 junctional bases. The CDR3 has the sequence CASSLGLATDTQYF. The nucleotides read TGTGCCAGCTCCTTAGGACTAGCAACAGATACGCAGTATTTT.